This T cell receptor beta chain originates from a study of blood T cell repertoires in COVID-19. This CDR3 region has 15 residues. CDR1 is MDHEN, CDR2 SYDVKM, per germline. Libraries were prepared by immunoSEQ multiplex PCR; TCRdb keeps only in-frame clonotypes and omits some of them. The data contain tens of thousands of clones, approximately 86% of them singletons. Sequencing used peripheral blood. This TCR was recovered from a human donor in a cohort sampled during active COVID-19. The J gene is TRBJ2-1, the V gene TRBV28; 7 bases align to TRBD2. The CDR3 region has the DNA TGTGCGTTAAGGTCGGCGGGAGTCCCCTACAATGAGCAGTTCTTC. Encoded protein: CALRSAGVPYNEQFF. The full variable domain, in which reference TRBV28 and TRBJ2-1 provide the parts outside the CDR3, is DVKVTQSSRYLVKRTGEKVFLECVQDMDHENMFWYRQDPGLGLRLIYFSYDVKMKEKGDIPEGYSVSREKKERFSLILESASTNQTSMYLCALRSAGVPYNEQFFGPGTRLTVL.